This passage covers 24 T cell receptor beta chains from one sample sequenced in a study of T-cell reconstitution after alpha-beta-depleted transplantation in children. It was with unique molecular identifiers that the TCRbeta library was prepared. TCRdb reanalysed the PCR reads using MiXCR and keeps one entry per CDR3 protein. The sample yields approximately 340,000 distinct CDR3 sequences, approximately 10% seen once. This specimen was PBMCs from the stem cell graft donor, taken from the stem cell graft. These receptors were collected from a human donor who donated a stem cell graft to a child with acute lymphoblastic leukemia.

In its sample, this clonotype was seen a few times. The rearrangement uses TRBV28 and TRBJ1-1; D possibly corresponds to TRBD1 (5 bases). Deletions cut 9 bases from V and 8 bases from J, with 13 bases between. CDR1 is MDHEN, CDR2 SYDVKM, per germline. This CDR3 is 11 amino acids long. The CDR3 DNA reads TGTGCCAGTAGGGGCGTCTCGGAAGCTTTCTTT. Encoded protein: CASRGVSEAFF. The entire variable domain, with the rest obtained from reference TRBV28 and TRBJ1-1, is as follows: DVKVTQSSRYLVKRTGEKVFLECVQDMDHENMFWYRQDPGLGLRLIYFSYDVKMKEKGDIPEGYSVSREKKERFSLILESASTNQTSMYLCASRGVSEAFFGQGTRLTVV.

At least ten counts were recorded for this clonotype. The CDR3 is CASSFEGLKGGSYEQYF. The DNA for the CDR3 is TGTGCCAGCAGTTTTGAGGGGTTGAAAGGGGGTTCCTACGAGCAGTACTTC. The chain uses TRBV12-3 or TRBV12-4 and TRBJ2-7; the D gene is possibly TRBD1 (6 bases). With 3 bases removed from V and 1 base from J, the gap between germline ends came to 19 bases. This CDR3 is 17 amino acids long.

This clonotype occurred a few times. The V gene is TRBV27, the J gene TRBJ2-1; D gene uncertain. Trimming took 5 bases from V and 3 from J, leaving 5 bases between them. The CDR3 loop spans 12 amino acids. Germline CDR1 MNHEY, CDR2 SMNVEV (reference sequence). In DNA, the CDR3 is TGTGCCAGCAGTCTTAACTACAATGAGCAGTTCTTC. Translated: CASSLNYNEQFF.

This clonotype was seen only a few times. This chain links TRBV12-3 or TRBV12-4 with TRBJ2-1; the match to TRBD2 covers 8 bases. CDR3 length equals 15 residues. With V trimmed by 8 bases and J by 3 bases, 9 bases remained unmatched. As DNA, the CDR3 is TGTGCCAGCGTGATGGCGGGAGGTCTCTACAATGAGCAGTTCTTC. It codes for CASVMAGGLYNEQFF.

This clonotype occurred a few times. This sequence joins TRBV20-1 and TRBJ2-5; TRBD1 agrees at 7 bases. The V gene's germline CDR1 is DFQATT and CDR2 SNEGSKA (reference sequence). The trim removed 3 bases at V and 5 bases at J, leaving 6 bases unmatched. This CDR3 is 13 amino acids long. In nucleotides, the CDR3 is TGCAGTGCTAGCAGGGGGACCCGGGAGACCCAGTACTTC. It translates to CSASRGTRETQYF.

This clonotype was counted ten times or more. The chain combines TRBV28 with TRBJ1-4, with D possibly TRBD1 on 6 matching bases. Trimming stripped 3 bases from V and 2 bases from J, with 19 bases between. CDR1 and CDR2 (germline): MDHEN, SYDVKM. The CDR3 is 18 amino acids. CDR3 bases: TGTGCCAGCAGTTTTACGATAGGGGGGTTGGCGACTAATGAAAAACTGTTTTTT. This translates into CASSFTIGGLATNEKLFF.

The chain couples TRBV5-1 to TRBJ2-2; D ambiguous. Trimming removed 2 bases at V and 6 bases at J, with 17 bases between. The length of the CDR3 is 16 residues. In germline, CDR1 is SGHRS, CDR2 YFSETQ. The CDR3 spells CASSFRLGLGAGELFF. Written as DNA, the CDR3 is TGCGCCAGCAGCTTTCGGTTGGGGTTAGGTGCCGGGGAGCTGTTTTTT. Combining the CDR3 with reference TRBV5-1 and TRBJ2-2 gives the whole variable domain KAGVTQTPRYLIKTRGQQVTLSCSPISGHRSVSWYQQTPGQGLQFLFEYFSETQRNKGNFPGRFSGRQFSNSRSEMNVSTLELGDSALYLCASSFRLGLGAGELFFGEGSRLTVL.

The CDR3 nucleotides are TGCAGTGCTAGAGATACGGGACAGCTATACGAGCAGTACTTC. Translated: CSARDTGQLYEQYF. The chain joins TRBV20-1 to TRBJ2-7, with TRBD1 identical over 7 bases. CDR1 and CDR2 (germline): DFQATT, SNEGSKA (reference sequence). Unmatched junction bases numbered 6, after V lost 0 bases and J lost 4 bases. CDR3 length equals 14 residues.

This clonotype turned up a few times. The V call is TRBV7-9, the J call TRBJ1-1, with D hard to call. The V end was cut by 5 bases, the J end by 3 bases, with 7 bases between. The length of the CDR3 is 12 residues. The germline gives CDR1 SEHNR, CDR2 FQNEAQ (reference sequence). The DNA for the CDR3 is TGTGCCAGCAGCCCACTGCACACTGAAGCTTTCTTT. This gives the protein CASSPLHTEAFF.

This clonotype was recorded at least ten times. The chain joins TRBV4-3 to TRBJ2-3, with D hard to call. Trimming removed 1 base at V and 6 bases at J, with 11 bases between. Germline V gene data show CDR1 as LGHNA and CDR2 as YSLEER. The CDR3 runs 14 residues. The CDR3 DNA is TGCGCCAGCAGCCAAGCCCTGGACCTCGATACGCAGTATTTT. Protein: CASSQALDLDTQYF.

The V and J genes are TRBV30 and TRBJ2-5, with TRBD2 identical over 9 bases. The junction had 20 bases not matched to a gene; V was cut back by 5 bases and J by 7 bases. Germline CDR1 and CDR2: GTSNPN and SVGIG (reference sequence). The CDR3 consists of 17 residues. CDR3 amino acids: CAWGGMAGGPGLATQYF. The CDR3 DNA follows: TGTGCCTGGGGGGGGATGGCGGGAGGGCCTGGTCTGGCGACCCAGTACTTC.

This clonotype appeared a few times. V gene TRBV4-3 combines with J gene TRBJ2-1, with TRBD2 matching over 7 bases. The V gene end was trimmed by 1 base and the J gene end by 9 bases; junction bases not matched to a gene: 9. CDR3 size: 15 residues. CDR1 is LGHNA and CDR2 is YSLEER in the germline V gene. Here the CDR3 DNA reads TGCGCCAGCAGCCAAGTTGTCTCTAGCGGTAGTGAGCAGTTCTTC. Amino acids: CASSQVVSSGSEQFF.

There are a few counts of this clonotype. The rearrangement uses TRBV11-2 and TRBJ2-7; 7 bases agree with TRBD1. From germline, CDR1 is SGHAT and CDR2 FQNNGV. This CDR3 is built from 14 residues. After removal of 5 bases from V and 3 bases from J, the junction contained 7 bases not matched to a gene. The DNA of the CDR3 is TGTGCCAGCAGCCACTCTCGGGACAGCTACGAGCAGTACTTC. Residues: CASSHSRDSYEQYF.

The chain combines TRBV27 with TRBJ2-1; 7 bases are a match to TRBD2. CDR3 length equals 16 residues. CDR1 and CDR2 (germline): MNHEY, SMNVEV (reference sequence). V gave up 2 bases and J gave up 3 bases; unmatched junction bases: 7. Here the CDR3 DNA reads TGTGCCAGCAGTTTACAAGGGAGGGGTGACTACAATGAGCAGTTCTTC. It translates to CASSLQGRGDYNEQFF.

This clonotype was seen a handful of times. The chain carries TRBV7-2 and TRBJ2-7, with no clear D. The CDR3 spans 14 residues. The V gene's germline CDR1 is SGHTA and CDR2 FQGNSA. The germline V and J ends were trimmed by 1 base and 2 bases, with 9 bases remaining between them. The CDR3: CASSLDGPTYEQYF. As DNA, the CDR3 is TGTGCCAGCAGCTTAGACGGACCAACCTACGAGCAGTACTTC.

The gene calls are TRBV6-2 or TRBV6-3 and TRBJ1-1, with D tentatively TRBD1 (5 bases). The V gene's germline CDR1 is MNHEY and CDR2 SVGEGT. The CDR3 consists of 15 residues. Trimming removed 7 bases from V and 1 base from J, with 16 bases in between. This chain's CDR3 is CASTYRGVTNTEAFF. The CDR3 DNA follows: TGTGCCAGCACCTACCGGGGGGTAACGAACACTGAAGCTTTCTTT.

This clonotype was detected many times. The rearrangement uses TRBV4-2 and TRBJ2-5; the match to TRBD2 covers 7 bases. The CDR3 is made up of 17 amino acids. Germline loops: CDR1 LGHNA, CDR2 YNFKEQ. After removal of 0 bases from V and 0 bases from J, the junction contained 7 bases not matched to a gene. The CDR3: CASSQDLGLADQETQYF. DNA of the CDR3: TGTGCCAGCAGCCAAGATCTGGGCCTAGCGGACCAAGAGACCCAGTACTTC.

This clonotype was seen only a few times. V and J are TRBV9 and TRBJ1-3; a weak D match, TRBD1 (5 bases). Per the germline V gene, CDR1 is SGDLS and CDR2 is YYNGEE. This CDR3 comprises 14 residues. V was shortened by 7 bases and J by 4 bases, with 15 bases between the two germline ends. The CDR3 loop reads CASGEGPSGNTIYF. CDR3 sequence (DNA): TGTGCCAGCGGGGAGGGACCCTCCGGAAACACCATATATTTT.

The rearrangement uses TRBV6-5 and TRBJ2-7; perhaps TRBD2 as D (5 bases). Per germline, CDR1 MNHEY and CDR2 SVGAGI. Trimming took off 0 bases at V and 5 bases at J, with 11 bases between the two ends. The CDR3 has 14 amino acids. CDR3 nucleotides: TGTGCCAGCAGTTACTCAGCTACTAGAGACGAGCAGTACTTC. As protein: CASSYSATRDEQYF.

At least ten counts were recorded for this clonotype. The gene calls are TRBV5-1 and TRBJ2-7; D possibly corresponds to TRBD2 (6 bases). The CDR3 consists of 15 residues. V was shortened by 4 bases and J by 7 bases, with 21 bases between the two germline ends. CDR1 is SGHRS and CDR2 is YFSETQ in the germline V gene. The CDR3 coding sequence is TGCGCCAGCAGCGAACGGGACTCCGCAGGCGGGGAGCAGTACTTC. Translated, it gives CASSERDSAGGEQYF. Together with reference TRBV5-1 and TRBJ2-7, the CDR3 gives the full variable domain: KAGVTQTPRYLIKTRGQQVTLSCSPISGHRSVSWYQQTPGQGLQFLFEYFSETQRNKGNFPGRFSGRQFSNSRSEMNVSTLELGDSALYLCASSERDSAGGEQYFGPGTRLTVT.

This chain links TRBV14 with TRBJ2-2; possibly TRBD1 for D (6 bases). The V end was cut by 4 bases, the J end by 6 bases, with 12 bases between. Germline lookup yields CDR1 SGHDN and CDR2 FVKESK. The CDR3 spans 14 residues. The CDR3 sequence is CASSLNRVAGELFF. CDR3 DNA: TGTGCCAGCAGCCTAAACAGGGTAGCCGGGGAGCTGTTTTTT.

CDR3 in DNA: TGTGCCAGCAGCTTAGGACAGTCAGAGACCCAGTACTTC. As protein: CASSLGQSETQYF. The gene calls are TRBV11-2 and TRBJ2-5, with D possibly matching TRBD1 (5 bases). V was shortened by 1 base and J by 4 bases, with 7 bases between the two germline ends. CDR3 length: 13 residues. Germline V gene data show CDR1 as SGHAT and CDR2 as FQNNGV. The full variable domain, in which reference TRBV11-2 and TRBJ2-5 provide the parts outside the CDR3, is EAGVAQSPRYKIIEKRQSVAFWCNPISGHATLYWYQQILGQGPKLLIQFQNNGVVDDSQLPKDRFSAERLKGVDSTLKIQPAKLEDSAVYLCASSLGQSETQYFGPGTRLLVL.

This clonotype was counted ten times or more. The chain carries TRBV4-1 and TRBJ2-1, with D unclear. Per the germline V gene, CDR1 is MGHRA and CDR2 is YSYEKL. The CDR3 spans 16 residues. V was shortened by 0 bases and J by 7 bases, with 16 bases between the two germline ends. CDR3 region: CASSQEALSLRNEQFF. Written as DNA, the CDR3 is TGCGCCAGCAGCCAAGAGGCACTATCCCTCAGAAATGAGCAGTTCTTC.

This clonotype was found a few times. The CDR3 DNA reads TGTGCCAGCAGCCAGAGTAGCGGGAGAAAGACCCAGTACTTC. Protein product: CASSQSSGRKTQYF. The chain is built from TRBV14 and TRBJ2-5; TRBD2 matches at 9 bases. The V and J ends lost 3 bases and 6 bases, in that order; junction bases with no gene match: 5. The CDR3 is made up of 14 amino acids. Germline CDR1 SGHDN, CDR2 FVKESK. The variable domain in full, completed from reference TRBV14 and TRBJ2-5, reads EAGVTQFPSHSVIEKGQTVTLRCDPISGHDNLYWYRRVMGKEIKFLLHFVKESKQDESGMPNNRFLAERTGGTYSTLKVQPAELEDSGVYFCASSQSSGRKTQYFGPGTRLLVL.